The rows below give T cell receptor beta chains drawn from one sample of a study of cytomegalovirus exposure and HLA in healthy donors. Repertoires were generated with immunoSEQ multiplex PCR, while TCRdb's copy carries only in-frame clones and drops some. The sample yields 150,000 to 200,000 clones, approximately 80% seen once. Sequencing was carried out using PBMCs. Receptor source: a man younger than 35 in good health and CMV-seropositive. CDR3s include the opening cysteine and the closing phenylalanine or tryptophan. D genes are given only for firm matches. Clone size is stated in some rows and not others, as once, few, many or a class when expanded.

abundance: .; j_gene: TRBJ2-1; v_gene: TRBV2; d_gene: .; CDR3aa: CASRTPRGSEQFF; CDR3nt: TGTGCCAGCAGGACCCCGAGGGGGAGTGAGCAGTTCTTC
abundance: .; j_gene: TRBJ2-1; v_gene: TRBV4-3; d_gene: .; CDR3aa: CASSLGQPSNEQFF; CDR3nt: TGCGCCAGCAGCCTCGGACAGCCGAGCAATGAGCAGTTCTTC
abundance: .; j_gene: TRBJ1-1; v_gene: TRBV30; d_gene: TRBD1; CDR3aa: CAWSLAGGWSEAFF; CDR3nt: TGTGCCTGGAGCTTAGCAGGGGGCTGGTCTGAAGCTTTCTTT
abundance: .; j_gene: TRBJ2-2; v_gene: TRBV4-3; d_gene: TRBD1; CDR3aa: CASSQAGGNTGELFF; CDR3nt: TGCGCCAGCAGCCAGGCAGGGGGAAACACCGGGGAGCTGTTTTTT
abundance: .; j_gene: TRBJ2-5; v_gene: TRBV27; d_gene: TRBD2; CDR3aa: CASSFAAGGGKETQYF; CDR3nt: TGTGCCAGCAGTTTTGCGGCGGGAGGGGGGAAGGAGACCCAGTACTTC
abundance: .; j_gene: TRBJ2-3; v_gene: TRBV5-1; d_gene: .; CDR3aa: CASSSVGGIDSSTDTQYF; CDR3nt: TGCGCCAGCAGCTCAGTGGGGGGAATAGATTCTAGCACAGATACGCAGTATTTT
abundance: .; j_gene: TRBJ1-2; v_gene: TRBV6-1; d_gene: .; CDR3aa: CASSVSQGYGYTF; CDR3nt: TGTGCCAGCAGTGTGAGTCAGGGGTATGGCTACACCTTC
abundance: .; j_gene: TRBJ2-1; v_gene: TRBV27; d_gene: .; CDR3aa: CASSSAGTGEQFF; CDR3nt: TGTGCCAGCAGCTCGGCGGGGACGGGAGAGCAGTTCTTC
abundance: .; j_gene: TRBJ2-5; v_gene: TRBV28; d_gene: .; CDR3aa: CASSLRGGGIPQETQYF; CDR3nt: TGTGCCAGCAGCTTGAGAGGGGGGGGGATACCACAAGAGACCCAGTACTTC
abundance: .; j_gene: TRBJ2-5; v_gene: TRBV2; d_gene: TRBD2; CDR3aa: CASSPTGLVVGYQETQYF; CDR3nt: TGTGCCAGCAGCCCAACTGGACTAGTGGTGGGGTACCAAGAGACCCAGTACTTC
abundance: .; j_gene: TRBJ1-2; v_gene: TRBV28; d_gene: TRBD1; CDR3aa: CASSTRGPGPDGYTF; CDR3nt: TGTGCCAGCAGCACCAGGGGGCCCGGGCCCGATGGCTACACCTTC
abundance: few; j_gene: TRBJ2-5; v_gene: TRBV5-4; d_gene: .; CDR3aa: CASSLSETQYF; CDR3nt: TGTGCCAGCAGCTTGAGCGAGACCCAGTACTTC
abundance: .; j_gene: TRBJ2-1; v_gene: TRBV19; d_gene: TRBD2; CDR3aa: CASSRGLNNEQFF; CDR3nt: TGTGCCAGTAGTAGGGGACTAAACAATGAGCAGTTCTTC
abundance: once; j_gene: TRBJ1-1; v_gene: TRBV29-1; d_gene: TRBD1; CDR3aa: CSVPPGQEPEAFF; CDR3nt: TGCAGCGTGCCCCCGGGACAGGAGCCTGAAGCTTTCTTT
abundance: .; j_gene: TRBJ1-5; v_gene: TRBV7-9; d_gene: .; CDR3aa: CASSPQGRNSNQPQHF; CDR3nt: TGTGCCAGCAGCCCGCAGGGCCGTAATAGCAATCAGCCCCAGCATTTT
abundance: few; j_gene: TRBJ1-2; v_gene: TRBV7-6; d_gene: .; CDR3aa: CASSLGAGGGYNYGYTF; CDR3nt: TGTGCCAGCAGCTTAGGGGCCGGGGGAGGGTATAACTATGGCTACACCTTC
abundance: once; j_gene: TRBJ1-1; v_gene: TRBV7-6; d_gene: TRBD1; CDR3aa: CAISLPGQGGLMNTEAFF; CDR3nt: TGTGCCATCAGCTTACCGGGACAGGGGGGACTCATGAACACTGAAGCTTTCTTT
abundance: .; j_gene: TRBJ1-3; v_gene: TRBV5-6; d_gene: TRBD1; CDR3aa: CASSLGIRDRGDTIYF; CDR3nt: TGTGCCAGCAGCTTGGGGATCCGGGACAGAGGGGACACCATATATTTT
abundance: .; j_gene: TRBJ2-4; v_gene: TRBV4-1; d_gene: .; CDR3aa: CASSPGRQQGRAKNIQYF; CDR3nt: TGCGCCAGCAGCCCGGGACGACAACAGGGACGAGCCAAAAACATTCAGTACTTC
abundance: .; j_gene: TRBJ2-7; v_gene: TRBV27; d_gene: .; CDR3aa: CASSLSIGVGEQYF; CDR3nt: TGTGCCAGCAGTTTAAGTATCGGCGTCGGGGAGCAGTACTTC
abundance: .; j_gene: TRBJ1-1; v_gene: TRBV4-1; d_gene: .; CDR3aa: CASSQVGVPEYEAFF; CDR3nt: TGCGCCAGCAGCCAAGTAGGGGTCCCGGAATATGAAGCTTTCTTT
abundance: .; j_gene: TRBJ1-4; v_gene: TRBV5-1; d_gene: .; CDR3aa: CASSPQQAKNEKLFF; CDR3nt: TGCGCCAGCAGCCCTCAACAGGCGAAGAATGAAAAACTGTTTTTT
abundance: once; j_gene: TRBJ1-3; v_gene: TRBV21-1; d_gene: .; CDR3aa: CASSKGCSGESSGNTIYF; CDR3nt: TGTGCCAGCAGCAAAGGGTGCTCAGGGGAATCCTCTGGAAACACCATATATTTT
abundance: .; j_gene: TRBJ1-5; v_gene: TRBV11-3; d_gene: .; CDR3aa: CASSSLSNQPQHF; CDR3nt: TGTGCCAGCAGCTCCCTGAGCAATCAGCCCCAGCATTTT
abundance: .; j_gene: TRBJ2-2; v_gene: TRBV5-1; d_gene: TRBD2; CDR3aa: CASSLFSSGRADGELFF; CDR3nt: TGCGCCAGCAGCTTGTTCTCCAGCGGGAGGGCCGACGGGGAGCTGTTTTTT
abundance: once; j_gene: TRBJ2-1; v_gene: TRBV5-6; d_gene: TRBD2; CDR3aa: CASSSGLVGAQFF; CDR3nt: TGTGCCAGCAGCTCGGGACTAGTGGGGGCGCAGTTCTTC
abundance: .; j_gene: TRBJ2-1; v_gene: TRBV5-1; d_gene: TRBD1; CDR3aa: CASSLRTGGDEQFF; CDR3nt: TGCGCCAGCAGCTTGCGGACAGGGGGCGATGAGCAGTTCTTC
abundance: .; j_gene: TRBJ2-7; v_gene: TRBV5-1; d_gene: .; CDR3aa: CASSSNYEQYF; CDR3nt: TGCGCCAGCAGCTCAAACTACGAGCAGTACTTC
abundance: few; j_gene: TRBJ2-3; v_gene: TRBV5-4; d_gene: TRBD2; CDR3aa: CASSLGTSDPDTQYF; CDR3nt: TGTGCCAGCAGCTTGGGGACTAGCGACCCAGATACGCAGTATTTT
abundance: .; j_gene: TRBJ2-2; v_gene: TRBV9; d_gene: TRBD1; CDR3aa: CASSPAGTAYTGELFF; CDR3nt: TGTGCCAGCAGCCCGGCCGGGACAGCCTACACCGGGGAGCTGTTTTTT
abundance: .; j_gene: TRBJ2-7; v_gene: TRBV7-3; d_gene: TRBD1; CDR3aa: CASSKDRTYEQYF; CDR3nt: TGTGCCAGCAGCAAGGACAGGACCTACGAGCAGTACTTC
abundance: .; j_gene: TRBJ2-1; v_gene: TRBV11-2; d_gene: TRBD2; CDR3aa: CASSFIFGGSQKGNEQFF; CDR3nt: TGTGCCAGCAGCTTTATCTTTGGCGGGAGTCAAAAGGGCAATGAGCAGTTCTTC
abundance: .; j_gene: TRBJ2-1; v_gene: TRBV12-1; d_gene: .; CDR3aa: CASSPIEAGGPGYNEQFF; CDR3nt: TGTGCCAGCAGCCCGATTGAAGCGGGAGGGCCCGGATACAATGAGCAGTTCTTC
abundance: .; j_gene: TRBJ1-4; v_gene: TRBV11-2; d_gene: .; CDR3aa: CASSLGSNSGNEKLFF; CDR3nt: TGTGCCAGCAGCTTAGGGTCCAACAGTGGTAATGAAAAACTGTTTTTT